This TCR beta chain emerged from a study of blood T cell repertoires in COVID-19 (TCRdb year 2020). Background for the entire study: Samples from collaborators originated in the United States, Italy and Spain and spanned both the acute and convalescent phases of COVID-19. Samples came from the ongoing ImmuneRACE study (first 160 participants) plus 1,254 subjects from 6 global collaborators. A freely available public database, intended as a resource for researchers studying the immune response to SARS-CoV-2, is where the repertoires were released. The prospective study material was composed of cDNA or gDNA derived from T cells, B-cell-depleted T cells, or PBMCs. Where available, HLA class I and class II types were taken from metadata supplied by the sample provider and were not determined by assay-based typing. Subjects who had been exposed to COVID-19, were actively infected with it, or had recovered from it provided the deeply sampled blood TCRbeta repertoires that made up the dataset. A de-identified subject ID, COVID-19 status, age in years and sex were almost always included in the sample metadata. Findings and caveats that apply to the study as a whole: The amount of clinical and demographic metadata varied by source and participant and was provided uncurated.

This clone showed up just a few times. Its antigen remains undetermined. Qualities for individual bases were not recorded, and no much larger clone is one base off. Here V drops 5 bases and J drops 3 bases, and the junction holds 12 bases not matched to any gene. CDR1 and CDR2 (SGHTA, FQGNSA) derive from the germline V gene. The CDR3 has 17 amino acids, counting the end cysteine and phenylalanine. Here the CDR3 DNA is all that survives: 51 bases in frame from base 1. Another Seattle source contributed samples from volunteer blood donors who had recovered from COVID-19. Whole blood was collected in K2EDTA tubes by collaborating institutions according to the institutions' own protocols. For TCRbeta analysis, collaborator samples were shipped as frozen whole blood, as isolated PBMCs, or as DNA extracted from either sample type. The immunoSEQ Assay, a bias-controlled multiplex PCR, was used to amplify TCRbeta CDR3 regions from genomic DNA. The original methods were these. Nucleated cell counts per sample were estimated from amplification of reference gene primers within the assay. To quantify the absolute abundance of each unique TCRbeta CDR3 rearrangement, sequence reads were collapsed and filtered. For each sample, productive Simpson clonality was calculated by taking the square root of Simpson's diversity index across productive rearrangements. TCRdb re-hosts the immuneACCESS table, in-frame sequences only. Its copies lack some clones; in the studies checked, an unresolved V gene accounts for under half of them, and the cause for the rest is not known. V, J and clone size were drawn from that table, and D and trimming were deduced from the DNA. The sample contains under 300,000 clones, 65% to 90% of them found a single time. Together, the top ten hold around 2.4% of the sample.

This chain is built from TRBV7-2 and TRBJ2-7; 11 junctional bases match TRBD1. The sequence was collected from a man aged 40-55 years who had recovered from COVID-19. The sample taken for sequencing was peripheral blood. DNA sequence: TGTGCCAGCAGCACTAGTCCTCCGGACAGGGGGCTCTACGAGCAGTACTTC. It is translated as CASSTSPPDRGLYEQYF.